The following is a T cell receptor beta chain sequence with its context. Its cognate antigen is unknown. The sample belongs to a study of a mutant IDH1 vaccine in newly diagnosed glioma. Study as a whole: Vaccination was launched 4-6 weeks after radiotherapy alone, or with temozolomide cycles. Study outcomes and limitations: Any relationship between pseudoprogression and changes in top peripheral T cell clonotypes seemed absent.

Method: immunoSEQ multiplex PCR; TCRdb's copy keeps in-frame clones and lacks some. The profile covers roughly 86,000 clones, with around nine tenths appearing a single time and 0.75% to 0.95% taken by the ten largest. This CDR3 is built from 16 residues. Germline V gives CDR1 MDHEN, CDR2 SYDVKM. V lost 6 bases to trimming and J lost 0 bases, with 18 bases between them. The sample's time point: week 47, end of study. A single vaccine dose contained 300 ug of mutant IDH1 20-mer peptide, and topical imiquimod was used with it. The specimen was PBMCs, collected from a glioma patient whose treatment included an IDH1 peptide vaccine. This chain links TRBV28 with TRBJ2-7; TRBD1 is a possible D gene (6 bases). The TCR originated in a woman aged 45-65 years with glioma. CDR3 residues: CASSTFRGFRSYEQYF. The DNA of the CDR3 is TGTGCCAGCAGCACTTTTAGGGGGTTTCGCTCCTACGAGCAGTACTTC.